These 13 T cell receptor beta chains were sequenced from one sample in a study of identifying expanded T cells in peripheral blood. The assay was immunoSEQ multiplex PCR, and TCRdb's table has in-frame clones only and misses some. The table has approximately 79,000 clones, 90% seen once; the top ten hold more than 2.5%. The sequenced sample consisted of blood. The receptors come from a person aged 18-69 years in good health.

V gene TRBV14 combines with J gene TRBJ2-2, with 7 positions matching TRBD1. CDR1 is SGHDN, CDR2 FVKESK, per germline. The CDR3 contains 18 residues. The ends lost 0 bases at V and 5 bases at J; junction bases unmatched: 12. CDR3 sequence reads: CASSQERIVAGGTGELFF. The CDR3 DNA is TGTGCCAGCAGCCAAGAAAGAATTGTGGCAGGGGGAACCGGGGAGCTGTTTTTT. Combining the CDR3 with reference TRBV14 and TRBJ2-2 gives the whole variable domain EAGVTQFPSHSVIEKGQTVTLRCDPISGHDNLYWYRRVMGKEIKFLLHFVKESKQDESGMPNNRFLAERTGGTYSTLKVQPAELEDSGVYFCASSQERIVAGGTGELFFGEGSRLTVL.

The CDR3 DNA follows: TGTGCCAGCAGCGTAGAGATTCGGGCTCCGCAAGAGACCCAGTACTTC. It encodes CASSVEIRAPQETQYF. The rearrangement links TRBV9 to TRBJ2-5, with D unclear. V lost 0 bases and J 2 bases, leaving 14 bases between the germline ends. Germline V gene lookup returns CDR1 SGDLS and CDR2 YYNGEE. CDR3 size: 16 residues.

The chain uses TRBV28 and TRBJ2-2; D perhaps matches TRBD2 (6 bases). The CDR3 runs 18 residues. Germline CDR1 and CDR2: MDHEN and SYDVKM. Trimming cost V 5 bases and J 2 bases, with 21 bases left between them. In nucleotides, the CDR3 is TGTGCCAGCAGTGGAGGGGCGGGTCTGGCCAAAAACACCGGGGAGCTGTTTTTT. This gives the protein CASSGGAGLAKNTGELFF.

This clone came up a few times. The chain joins TRBV6-1 to TRBJ1-5; 7 bases agree with TRBD1. This CDR3 is built from 13 residues. V lost 6 bases to trimming and J lost 5 bases; unmatched junction nucleotides: 4. Germline V gene lookup returns CDR1 MNHNS and CDR2 SASEGT. The CDR3 bases are TGTGCCAGCAGGCCCACAGGGGATCAGCCCCAGCATTTT. Protein product: CASRPTGDQPQHF.

The chain has TRBV30 and TRBJ2-7; 7 nucleotides agree with TRBD1. V was clipped by 1 base and J by 3 bases; unmatched bases: 3. The CDR3 has 13 amino acids. The germline V gene has CDR1 GTSNPN and CDR2 SVGIG (reference sequence). CDR3 loop: CAWSAGQIYEQYF. As DNA, the CDR3 is TGTGCCTGGAGTGCGGGACAGATCTACGAGCAGTACTTC.

The chain has TRBV7-3 and TRBJ2-3; D is perhaps TRBD1 (6 bases). The V gene lost 3 bases and the J gene lost 2 bases, with 15 bases spanning the gap. Per the germline V gene, CDR1 is SGHTA and CDR2 is FQGTGA. The CDR3 is 16 residues long. CDR3 loop: CASSLGAFRVTDTQYF. CDR3 coding DNA: TGTGCCAGCAGCTTGGGGGCATTCAGGGTCACAGATACGCAGTATTTT.

The V call is TRBV28, the J call TRBJ2-7; a possible D gene is TRBD1 (6 bases). This CDR3 has 16 residues. CDR1 is MDHEN and CDR2 is SYDVKM in the germline V gene. V was cut by 8 bases and J by 3 bases, with 23 bases left in between. CDR3 bases: TGTGCCAGCCCCCCTTCCCAACAGGGAGTAGGCTACGAGCAGTACTTC. Amino acid sequence: CASPPSQQGVGYEQYF.

The chain employs TRBV21-1 and TRBJ2-6; TRBD2 was called by the table and not checked on the DNA. TRBV21-1 is marked as a pseudogene. The CDR3 covers 20 residues. In nucleotides, the CDR3 is TGTGCCAGCAGCCCGTCGGGGGAGCTCCCCTTTTGCGTATCGGCCAACGTCCTGACTTTC. Translated: CASSPSGELPFCVSANVLTF.

The chain combines TRBV10-3 with TRBJ2-1, with TRBD2 matching 11 bases. The ends lost 3 bases at V and 6 bases at J; junction bases unmatched: 13. This CDR3 comprises 18 residues. CDR1 ENHRY and CDR2 SYGVKD come from the germline V gene. CDR3 residues: CAISDFSGRASGVNEQFF. The CDR3 DNA is TGTGCCATCAGTGATTTTAGCGGGAGGGCCTCAGGGGTCAATGAGCAGTTCTTC.

The CDR3 DNA is TGTGCCAGCAAAGTCGAGGGCCTCGCGGGTACGCAGTATTTT. Its translation is CASKVEGLAGTQYF. The chain couples TRBV6-5 to TRBJ2-3, with D possibly being TRBD2 (5 bases). V shed 7 bases and J shed 8 bases, with 19 bases lying between them. The CDR3 length is 14 residues. Germline loops: CDR1 MNHEY, CDR2 SVGAGI.

The gene calls are TRBV5-8 and TRBJ2-7; D possibly corresponds to TRBD2 (7 bases). This CDR3 is built from 15 residues. The germline V and J ends were trimmed by 0 bases and 3 bases, with 13 bases remaining between them. From germline, CDR1 is SGHTS and CDR2 YDEGEE. DNA for the CDR3: TGTGCCAGCAGCTTGGATCCGGGGGGCAACTACGAGCAGTACTTC. This translates into CASSLDPGGNYEQYF.

This sequence joins TRBV30 and TRBJ1-2, with unresolved D. Trimming cost V 0 bases and J 8 bases, with 10 bases left between them. The CDR3 totals 12 residues. Germline V gives CDR1 GTSNPN, CDR2 SVGIG (reference sequence). DNA for the CDR3: TGTGCCTGGAGTGTAAATGGTAAAGGCTACACCTTC. Its protein product is CAWSVNGKGYTF. Full variable domain (rest looked up from reference TRBV30 and TRBJ1-2): SQTIHQWPATLVQPVGSPLSLECTVEGTSNPNLYWYRQAAGRGLQLLFYSVGIGQISSEVPQNLSASRPQDRQFILSSKKLLLSDSGFYLCAWSVNGKGYTFGSGTRLTVV.

The V and J genes are TRBV6-1 and TRBJ1-5; 8 nucleotides line up with TRBD1. Germline V lookup: CDR1 MNHNS, CDR2 SASEGT. This CDR3 has 16 residues. V trimming: 1 base; J trimming: 6 bases; junction bases outside the gene matches: 8. The CDR3 spells CASSEEITGGGQPQHF. The DNA of the CDR3 is TGTGCCAGCAGTGAAGAGATCACAGGGGGAGGTCAGCCCCAGCATTTT.